The clone carrying this T cell receptor beta chain was found a few times. Its antigen remains unknown. This specimen belongs to a study of CD8+ T cells in alopecia areata. Study context: Those treated were given oral tofacitinib at 5 to 10 mg twice daily. Broader study findings: Scalp data also include sequences from resident alphabeta T cells of normal skin.

The CDR3 consists of 14 residues. Between the trimmed V and J ends, which lost 3 bases and 2 bases, there was a span of 11 bases. CDR1 and CDR2 from the germline V gene are SGDLS and YYNGEE. RNA was isolated and reverse transcribed to cDNA, the sequencing template. This table comes from immunoSEQ multiplex PCR, and its TCRdb copy is limited to in-frame clones, with some not included. The table includes over 95,000 clones, 41% detected once. The sample comprised CD4+ T cells sorted from blood. The chain is built from TRBV9 and TRBJ1-1; unclear D gene. The receptor's source is a human donor with alopecia areata. The CDR3 loop reads CASSALQINTEAFF. CDR3 DNA sequence: TGTGCCAGCAGCGCGCTCCAGATTAACACTGAAGCTTTCTTT.